The rows below give T cell receptor beta chains drawn from one sample of a study of blood T cells in healthy people across ages. TCRdb called the 5' RACE reads again in MiXCR, with one record for every CDR3 protein. The data contain roughly 800,000 distinct CDR3 sequences, roughly 24% of them singletons. The sample also formed part of further work on T cells of mothers and their children.

The sequenced material came from blood. The receptors come from a boy under 18 in good health. Each CDR3 is given with its conserved first and last residue. A D gene is named only where the DNA matches it firmly. The size entry is marked missing in some rows and otherwise reads once, few, many or a size class.

J | V | D | size | DNA | CDR3
TRBJ1-1 | TRBV9 | . | . | TGTGCCAGCAGCGTAGAACAGGCCAAAGACACTGAAGCTTTCTTT | CASSVEQAKDTEAFF
TRBJ1-2 | TRBV20-1 | . | few | TGCAGTGCTAGTCGGTACAGCATTAACTATGGCTACACCTTC | CSASRYSINYGYTF
TRBJ1-2 | TRBV3-1 | . | . | TGTGCCAGCAGGCCTATGAAGACAGGATTCGAAGGCTACACCTTC | CASRPMKTGFEGYTF
TRBJ2-1 | TRBV20-1 | . | . | TGCAGTGCTAGAGAGGCGAACTACAATGAGCAGTTCTTC | CSAREANYNEQFF
TRBJ2-7 | TRBV12-3/TRBV12-4 | TRBD1 | few | TGTGCCAGCAGTTTAGCGCCGGGACAGGGTTTTAACGAGCAGTACTTC | CASSLAPGQGFNEQYF
TRBJ1-1 | TRBV5-1 | . | . | TGCGCCAGCAGCTTGGAGGCAGGACCTGGTGAAGCTTTCTTT | CASSLEAGPGEAFF
TRBJ1-1 | TRBV12-3/TRBV12-4 | . | . | TGTGCCAGCAGTTTTGAGGGCGGGGTCGTCACTGAAGCTTTCTTT | CASSFEGGVVTEAFF
TRBJ2-3 | TRBV28 | . | . | TGTGCCAGCAGGGGACGGGCAGGGGGCACAGATACGCAGTATTTT | CASRGRAGGTDTQYF
TRBJ1-2 | TRBV6-5 | . | . | TGTGCCAGCAGTTACTCACGGTCAGGGGCCTATGGCTACACCTTC | CASSYSRSGAYGYTF
TRBJ1-1 | TRBV10-3 | . | . | TGTGCCATCAGTGAGAGTCCACGGACCCATGAAGCTTTCTTT | CAISESPRTHEAFF
TRBJ1-1 | TRBV9 | . | . | TGTGCCAGCAGCGTAGGTCCAGTTTTGAGCACTGAAGCTTTCTTT | CASSVGPVLSTEAFF
TRBJ2-1 | TRBV10-3 | . | . | TGTGCCATCAGTGAGTCCCAATTCAATGAGCAGTTCTTC | CAISESQFNEQFF
TRBJ2-2 | TRBV5-1 | TRBD1 | . | TGCGCCAGCAGTGGACAGGACGGCGCCGGGGAGCTGTTTTTT | CASSGQDGAGELFF
TRBJ2-7 | TRBV7-9 | TRBD2 | few | TGTGCCAGCAGCTCATGGGTCGGGACTAGCGACTACGAGCAGTACTTC | CASSSWVGTSDYEQYF
TRBJ2-7 | TRBV11-1 | . | . | TGTGCCAGCAGCTTAAATTACGGCGAGCAGTACTTC | CASSLNYGEQYF
TRBJ2-1 | TRBV2 | . | few | TGTGCCAGCAGTGATTCCGCGTCGCAGCAGTTCTTC | CASSDSASQQFF
TRBJ2-1 | TRBV2 | TRBD2 | . | TGTGCCAGCAGTGAATCGGCTAGCGGGGGGGCATTGTACAATGAGCAGTGCTTC | CASSESASGGALYNEQCF
TRBJ1-6 | TRBV11-2 | . | . | TGTGCCAGCAGCTTATTTCAGGGGCGCGGTTCACCCCTCCACTTT | CASSLFQGRGSPLHF
TRBJ2-1 | TRBV12-3/TRBV12-4 | TRBD1 | . | TGTGCCAGCAGTTCCAGGGGGCTCCAACGTCACGGGGATGAGCAGTTCTTC | CASSSRGLQRHGDEQFF
TRBJ2-1 | TRBV10-3 | TRBD2 | . | TGTGCCATCAGTGAGTCTCCAACTAGCGGAACCTACAATGAGCAGTTCTTC | CAISESPTSGTYNEQFF
TRBJ2-5 | TRBV7-9 | . | few | TGTGCCAGCAGCATAGCAGGGAACCAAGAGACCCAGTACTTC | CASSIAGNQETQYF
TRBJ1-5 | TRBV6-5 | . | . | TGTGCCAGCAGCGCAACTGGGCCCGTAGGGCCCCAGCATTTT | CASSATGPVGPQHF
TRBJ2-1 | TRBV19 | . | few | TGTGCCAGTAGTATATCTGGGGGAAGCTCCTACAATGAGCAGTTCTTC | CASSISGGSSYNEQFF
TRBJ2-3 | TRBV5-1 | . | few | TGCGCCAGCAGCTTAACGAACTCAGATACGCAGTATTTT | CASSLTNSDTQYF
TRBJ1-1 | TRBV5-1 | . | . | TGCGCCAGCAACGGGGATGGGGGAGGCACTGAAGCTTTCTTT | CASNGDGGGTEAFF
TRBJ2-7 | TRBV5-1 | TRBD2 | . | TGCGCCAGCAGCACCGGACTAGCACCCAGCTCCTACGAGCAGTACTTC | CASSTGLAPSSYEQYF
TRBJ2-5 | TRBV5-1 | . | . | TGCGCCAGCACGCTTCAGGCTACCAACCAAGAGACCCAGTACTTC | CASTLQATNQETQYF
TRBJ2-4 | TRBV28 | . | few | TGTGCCAGCAGTTTATCGGTTAGGGGGAACATTCAGTACTTC | CASSLSVRGNIQYF
TRBJ1-5 | TRBV6-5 | TRBD1 | . | TGTGCCATCGGGACAGGGCCAGGTCAGCCCCAGCATTTT | CAIGTGPGQPQHF
TRBJ2-5 | TRBV20-1 | . | once | TGCAGTGCTAGAGACTCCCGTGGACTTGGACAAGAGACCCAGTACTTC | CSARDSRGLGQETQYF
TRBJ2-1 | TRBV6-5 | . | few | TGTGCCAGCAGTTACTCCCCCCTTGGAGGGAATGAGCAGTTCTTC | CASSYSPLGGNEQFF
TRBJ2-1 | TRBV7-2 | . | . | TGTGCCAGCAGCCCCAATAGGCGCAATGAGCAGTTCTTC | CASSPNRRNEQFF
TRBJ2-5 | TRBV24-1 | . | few | TGTGCCACCAGTCGGGGGGCTGAGGAGACCCAGTACTTC | CATSRGAEETQYF
TRBJ1-4 | TRBV5-1 | TRBD1 | . | TGCGCCAGCAGCGACGTAGGGGGCAGCAATGAAAAACTGTTTTTT | CASSDVGGSNEKLFF
TRBJ1-5 | TRBV7-9 | . | . | TGTGCCAGCACCTCGGGGAGGGCCAATCAGCCCCAGCATTTT | CASTSGRANQPQHF
TRBJ1-2 | TRBV29-1 | TRBD1 | few | TGCAGCGCCCGGGACAGACGATATAACTATGGCTACACCTTC | CSARDRRYNYGYTF
TRBJ2-1 | TRBV29-1 | TRBD1 | . | TGCAGTGTCGAGACAGGGCCGGCCTACAATGAGCAGTTCTTC | CSVETGPAYNEQFF
TRBJ2-5 | TRBV4-1 | TRBD2 | . | TGCGCCAGCAGCCAAGCTTCGACTAGCGGGGGGTATCAAGAGGCCCAGTACTTC | CASSQASTSGGYQEAQYF
TRBJ1-4 | TRBV4-1 | . | . | TGCGCCAGCAGCCAAGGCCGAAGCTCGAGAAATGAAAAACTGTTTTTT | CASSQGRSSRNEKLFF
TRBJ1-3 | TRBV2 | . | . | TGTGTTGCGGTGCCCTCTGGAAACACCATATATTTT | CVAVPSGNTIYF
TRBJ2-7 | TRBV7-6 | . | few | TGTGCCAGCAGCTTAGGAGCAGGGCTGACGTCCTACGAGCAGTACTTC | CASSLGAGLTSYEQYF
TRBJ2-1 | TRBV7-9 | . | . | TGTGCCAGCAGCTCGACAGCTATTAGCTCCTACAATGAGCAGTTCTTC | CASSSTAISSYNEQFF
TRBJ2-7 | TRBV12-5 | . | few | TGTGCTAGTGGTTTAAAGGAGCAGTACTTC | CASGLKEQYF
TRBJ1-5 | TRBV3-1 | . | many | TGTGCCAGCAGCCAAGATAGAACCTCCTGGCAGCCCCAGCATTTT | CASSQDRTSWQPQHF
TRBJ2-4 | TRBV5-1 | TRBD1 | . | TGCGCCAGCTTCAGGACAGGGGAAGGCGTTCAGTACTTC | CASFRTGEGVQYF
TRBJ1-4 | TRBV15 | . | . | TGTGCCACCAGCAGAGCAGAAGAAAAACTGTTTTTT | CATSRAEEKLFF
TRBJ1-2 | TRBV15 | TRBD1 | . | TGTGCCACCAGCAGAGATTTGGGACAGCCTGGCTACACCTTC | CATSRDLGQPGYTF
TRBJ2-1 | TRBV13 | TRBD1 | few | TGTGCCAGCAGCCTACAGGGGAATCGGGGCAATGAGCAGTTCTTC | CASSLQGNRGNEQFF
TRBJ1-1 | TRBV4-1 | . | . | TGCGCCAGCAGCCAAGATTGGCAGTTGAACACTGAAGCTTTCTTT | CASSQDWQLNTEAFF
TRBJ2-7 | TRBV20-1 | TRBD2 | few | TGCAGTGCCAACTTGGCGGGGGGAAGCTCCTACGAGCAGTACTTC | CSANLAGGSSYEQYF
TRBJ2-5 | TRBV20-1 | . | few | TGCAGTGCCCGATCATTCCAAGAGACCCAGTACTTC | CSARSFQETQYF